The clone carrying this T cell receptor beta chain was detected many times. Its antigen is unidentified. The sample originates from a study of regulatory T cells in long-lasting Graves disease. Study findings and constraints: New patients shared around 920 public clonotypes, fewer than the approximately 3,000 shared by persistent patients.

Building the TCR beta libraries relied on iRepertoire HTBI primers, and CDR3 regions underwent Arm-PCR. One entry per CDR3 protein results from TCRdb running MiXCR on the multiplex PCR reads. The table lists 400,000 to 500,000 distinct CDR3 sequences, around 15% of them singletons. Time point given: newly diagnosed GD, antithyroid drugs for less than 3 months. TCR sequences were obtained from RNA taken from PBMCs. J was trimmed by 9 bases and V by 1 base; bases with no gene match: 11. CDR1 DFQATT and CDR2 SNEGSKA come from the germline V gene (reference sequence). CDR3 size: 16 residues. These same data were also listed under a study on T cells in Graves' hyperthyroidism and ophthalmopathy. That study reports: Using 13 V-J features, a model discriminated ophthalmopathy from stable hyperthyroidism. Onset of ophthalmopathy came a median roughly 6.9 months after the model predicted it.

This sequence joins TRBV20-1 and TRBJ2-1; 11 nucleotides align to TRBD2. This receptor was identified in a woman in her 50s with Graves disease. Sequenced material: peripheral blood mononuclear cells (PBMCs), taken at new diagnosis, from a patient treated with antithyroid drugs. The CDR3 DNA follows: TGCAGTGCTAGAGCCCCGGCCGCACTAGCGGGAGTTGAGCAGTTCTTC. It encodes CSARAPAALAGVEQFF.